Here is one T cell receptor (beta chain) with its context. Its target is not known. RNA, at about 0.45 to 1 ug, was reverse transcribed with random hexamers. TCRdb redid the calling of the immunoSEQ multiplex PCR reads with MiXCR, one entry per CDR3 protein. The sample comprises roughly 330,000 distinct CDR3 sequences, roughly 94% of which are singletons, and approximately 0.065% rests with the top ten. The authors carried out high-throughput sequencing of TCR beta. They applied it to CD8+ and CD4+ T cells obtained from blood. Through negative isolation, CD4+ and CD8+ T cells were obtained, while TEMRA cells were enriched using FACS. The data belong to a study of CD8 T cells in Susac syndrome. Points from the study as a whole: The authors acknowledged that their TCR sequencing and HLA analysis involved a relatively small number of individuals.

The TCR comes from a human donor with multiple sclerosis. Input material: CD4+ T cells from PBMCs.

CDR3 nucleotides: TGTGCCAGCAGTTCCCGGACAGGGAGTTCGTACGAGCAGTACTTC. Translating it yields CASSSRTGSSYEQYF. The chain couples TRBV12-3 or TRBV12-4 to TRBJ2-7; 8 nucleotides line up with TRBD1. This CDR3 comprises 15 residues. V lost 4 bases, J lost 4 bases, and 9 bases stayed unmatched.